The 15 T cell receptor beta chains reported below all come from one sample, sequenced in a study of blood T cell repertoires in COVID-19. Measured with immunoSEQ multiplex PCR; TCRdb has only the in-frame clones, and not every one. Of 180,000 or so clones listed, 86% were seen once; the top ten hold around 3.3%. The sample taken for sequencing was peripheral blood. Every receptor here comes from a man aged 70-80 years with acute or convalescent COVID-19.

V is TRBV7-8 and J is TRBJ2-7; D might be TRBD1 (5 bases). The length of the CDR3 is 14 residues. Germline V gene data show CDR1 as SGHVS and CDR2 as FQNEAQ. V shed 0 bases and J shed 3 bases, with 9 bases lying between them. DNA for the CDR3: TGTGCCAGCAGCTTAGCGGCCAGGGTCTACGAGCAGTACTTC. Amino acids: CASSLAARVYEQYF. Complete variable domain (other parts from reference TRBV7-8 and TRBJ2-7): GAGVSQSPRYKVAKRGQDVALRCDPISGHVSLFWYQQALGQGPEFLTYFQNEAQLDKSGLPSDRFFAERPEGSVSTLKIQRTQQEDSAVYLCASSLAARVYEQYFGPGTRLTVT.

The CDR3 DNA sequence: TGTGCCAGCAGTTTCGGGATAGGAGGCGCCTACGAGCAGTACTTC. Its translation: CASSFGIGGAYEQYF. The chain recombines TRBV27 with TRBJ2-7; a weak D match, TRBD2 (5 bases). CDR1 and CDR2 (germline): MNHEY, SMNVEV (reference sequence). Trimming took 3 bases from V and 2 from J, leaving 14 bases between them. The CDR3 extends over 15 amino acids.

The chain joins TRBV10-3 to TRBJ2-7; D is possibly TRBD1 (6 bases). The germline V gene has CDR1 ENHRY and CDR2 SYGVKD. CDR3 length: 16 residues. V gave up 2 bases and J gave up 2 bases, with 16 bases separating them. The DNA of the CDR3 is TGTGCCATCAGTGAGCCCCAGGGGCTCGCTCCCTACGAGCAGTACTTC. The encoded protein is CAISEPQGLAPYEQYF.

V gene TRBV6-6 combines with J gene TRBJ1-1; perhaps TRBD1 as D (5 bases). V was cut by 7 bases and J by 1 base, with 16 bases left in between. The germline V gene has CDR1 MNHNY and CDR2 SVGAGI (reference sequence). The CDR3 consists of 15 residues. The CDR3 here is CASIQGAATNTEAFF. The CDR3, as DNA: TGTGCCAGCATCCAAGGGGCAGCGACGAACACTGAAGCTTTCTTT.

This clone was seen only once. This chain joins TRBV5-1 and TRBJ2-1; 9 positions agree with TRBD2. Per the germline V gene, CDR1 is SGHRS and CDR2 is YFSETQ. The CDR3 covers 14 residues. J was trimmed by 8 bases and V by 1 base; bases with no gene match: 4. The CDR3 sequence is CASSLWAGGYEQFF. Here the CDR3 DNA reads TGCGCCAGCAGCTTGTGGGCGGGAGGGTATGAGCAGTTCTTC.

The CDR3 DNA reads as TGTGCCAGCAGCCGAGAGGGAGCTGGGGCCAACGTCCTGACTTTC. Protein sequence: CASSREGAGANVLTF. The rearrangement links TRBV6-5 to TRBJ2-6, with a weak D call TRBD2 (5 bases). CDR1 and CDR2 (germline): MNHEY, SVGAGI. Between the trimmed V and J ends, which lost 6 bases and 2 bases, there was a span of 11 bases. CDR3 length: 15 residues.

The chain carries TRBV2 and TRBJ1-3; TRBD1 might be the D (5 bases). The V gene's germline CDR1 is SNHLY and CDR2 FYNNEI. The CDR3 has 14 residues. Trimming stripped 2 bases from V and 2 bases from J, with 7 bases between. This CDR3 is CASSEQGAGNTIYF. The CDR3 DNA sequence: TGTGCCAGCAGTGAACAGGGCGCTGGAAACACCATATATTTT.

This clone appeared once. This CDR3 is also generated by other DNA sequences in the sample. This chain connects TRBV5-1 to TRBJ1-1; D may be TRBD1 (6 bases). Germline V gene data show CDR1 as SGHRS and CDR2 as YFSETQ. Trimming cost V 4 bases and J 5 bases, with 18 bases left between them. CDR3 length: 15 residues. CDR3 region: CASSPLQGSGTEAFF. The CDR3 region has the DNA TGCGCCAGCAGCCCCTTACAGGGCTCGGGAACTGAAGCTTTCTTT.

This clone was seen once. The chain links TRBV20-1 to TRBJ1-5; tentatively, D is TRBD1 (5 bases). This CDR3 comprises 13 residues. The V gene's germline CDR1 is DFQATT and CDR2 SNEGSKA (reference sequence). The V and J ends lost 3 bases and 0 bases respectively, with 6 bases between them. The CDR3 DNA follows: TGCAGTGCTAGTAGGGGTAGCAATCAGCCCCAGCATTTT. Protein: CSASRGSNQPQHF.

J is TRBJ2-2 and V is TRBV6-5, with D maybe TRBD1 (5 bases). The V end was cut by 6 bases, the J end by 6 bases, with 11 bases between. Germline V gene data show CDR1 as MNHEY and CDR2 as SVGAGI. The CDR3 length is 13 residues. The CDR3 region is CASRPSGPGELFF. CDR3 nucleotides: TGTGCCAGCAGGCCTTCAGGGCCCGGGGAGCTGTTTTTT.

The chain carries TRBV12-3 or TRBV12-4 and TRBJ2-7, with D perhaps TRBD1 (6 bases). The length of the CDR3 is 13 residues. V lost 5 bases and J lost 3, with 11 bases in between. The CDR3 here is CASSNRDLYEQYF. The CDR3 DNA is TGTGCCAGCAGTAACAGGGACCTCTACGAGCAGTACTTC.

The V and J genes are TRBV24-1 and TRBJ2-1; TRBD2 aligns across 7 bases. This CDR3 spans 16 amino acids. Germline V CDR1 and CDR2: KGHDR, SFDVKD. V shed 4 bases, J shed 2 bases, and the junction held 7 bases outside the gene matches. The CDR3 sequence is CATSDALAATYNEQFF. As DNA, the CDR3 is TGTGCCACCAGTGACGCTCTAGCGGCTACCTACAATGAGCAGTTCTTC.

V and J are TRBV5-1 and TRBJ2-5, with 10 bases lining up with TRBD2. CDR3 length: 15 amino acids. Germline loops: CDR1 SGHRS, CDR2 YFSETQ. Unmatched junction bases numbered 2, after V lost 0 bases and J lost 3 bases. DNA for the CDR3: TGCGCCAGCAGCTTGGCTGGGACTAGCGAAGAGACCCAGTACTTC. This encodes CASSLAGTSEETQYF.

J is TRBJ1-2 and V is TRBV6-6; 12 positions match TRBD1. Trimming removed 4 bases from V and 4 bases from J; junction bases left unmatched: 7. Germline values: CDR1 MNHNY, CDR2 SVGAGI (reference sequence). CDR3 length equals 16 residues. CDR3 region: CASSSWDRGLAYGYTF. In nucleotides, the CDR3 is TGTGCCAGCAGTTCCTGGGACAGGGGGCTCGCCTATGGCTACACCTTC.

V usage is TRBV5-1 and J usage is TRBJ1-2; perhaps TRBD1 as D (6 bases). Germline CDR1 SGHRS, CDR2 YFSETQ. Trimming removed 7 bases at V and 3 bases at J, with 16 bases between. The CDR3 extends over 14 amino acids. CDR3 amino acids: CASSLQGDHYGYTF. The CDR3 nucleotides are TGCGCCAGCTCCCTACAGGGAGACCACTATGGCTACACCTTC.